These 8 T cell receptor beta chains originate from one sample sequenced in a study of blood T cell repertoires in COVID-19. TCRdb's copy holds only in-frame clones and misses some; the assay was immunoSEQ multiplex PCR. This sample carries around 70,000 clones, roughly 90% of them seen once, and the ten largest clones take 1.5%. The sequenced sample was peripheral blood. The source of these receptors is a middle-aged man with acute or convalescent COVID-19.

This CDR3 is CASSRQDGGIYEQYF. CDR3 nucleotides: TGTGCCAGCAGCCGACAGGACGGGGGGATTTACGAGCAGTACTTC. The chain links TRBV5-4 to TRBJ2-7; possibly TRBD2 for D (7 bases). In germline, CDR1 is SGHNT, CDR2 YYREEE (reference sequence). V shed 4 bases and J shed 4 bases, with 18 bases lying between them. The CDR3 covers 15 residues.

The rearrangement links TRBV10-3 to TRBJ2-1; 7 bases are shared with TRBD2. The CDR3 totals 15 residues. J was trimmed by 5 bases and V by 0 bases; bases with no gene match: 4. Germline CDR1 reads ENHRY; CDR2 reads SYGVKD. In nucleotides, the CDR3 is TGTGCCATCAGTGAGTCGAATGCGGGGGACAATGAGCAGTTCTTC. It encodes CAISESNAGDNEQFF.

This clone occurred once. This chain joins TRBV7-2 and TRBJ2-3; 8 positions agree with TRBD1. Germline V gene lookup returns CDR1 SGHTA and CDR2 FQGNSA. This CDR3 comprises 15 residues. V gave up 3 bases and J gave up 2 bases; unmatched junction bases: 4. The CDR3 protein is CASSFRDRNTDTQYF. In nucleotides, the CDR3 is TGTGCCAGCAGCTTCCGGGACAGGAACACAGATACGCAGTATTTT. Full variable domain (missing parts from reference TRBV7-2 and TRBJ2-3): GAGVSQSPSNKVTEKGKDVELRCDPISGHTALYWYRQSLGQGLEFLIYFQGNSAPDKSGLPSDRFSAERTGGSVSTLTIQRTQQEDSAVYLCASSFRDRNTDTQYFGPGTRLTVL.

This sequence joins TRBV7-9 and TRBJ1-2; D ambiguous. The CDR3 is made up of 14 amino acids. The ends were cut back, 3 bases at V and 4 bases at J, with 12 bases in the middle. CDR1 is SEHNR and CDR2 is FQNEAQ in the germline V gene (reference sequence). The CDR3 protein is CASSFGPDIYGYTF. CDR3 DNA: TGTGCCAGCAGCTTTGGGCCCGATATCTATGGCTACACCTTC.

A single count supports this clone. The V and J genes are TRBV7-2 and TRBJ1-1; D might be TRBD1 (5 bases). Germline assignment: CDR1 SGHTA and CDR2 FQGNSA. Trimming stripped 3 bases from V and 4 bases from J, with 18 bases between. This CDR3 is built from 16 residues. The CDR3 nucleotides read TGTGCCAGCAGCTTTAGACGAGGCCAGGGAACCACTGAAGCTTTCTTT. This codes for CASSFRRGQGTTEAFF. The variable domain in full, with the rest retrieved from reference TRBV7-2 and TRBJ1-1, is GAGVSQSPSNKVTEKGKDVELRCDPISGHTALYWYRQSLGQGLEFLIYFQGNSAPDKSGLPSDRFSAERTGGSVSTLTIQRTQQEDSAVYLCASSFRRGQGTTEAFFGQGTRLTVV.

V and J are TRBV7-2 and TRBJ1-5, with D unclear. The CDR3 runs to 15 residues. Germline V gene data show CDR1 as SGHTA and CDR2 as FQGNSA. Deletions cut 4 bases from V and 4 bases from J, with 14 bases between. This CDR3 reads CASSYGPGSNQPQHF. The CDR3 DNA reads TGTGCCAGCAGCTACGGTCCGGGGAGTAATCAGCCCCAGCATTTT.

The CDR3 protein is CSVELRAASTDTQYF. CDR3 DNA: TGCAGCGTTGAATTACGAGCGGCTAGCACAGATACGCAGTATTTT. This chain uses TRBV29-1 with TRBJ2-3, with D perhaps TRBD2 (5 bases). Trimming stripped 2 bases from V and 0 bases from J, with 12 bases between. The CDR3 runs to 15 residues. Germline V lookup: CDR1 SQVTM, CDR2 ANQGSEA.

The V and J genes are TRBV19 and TRBJ2-5; tentative D call: TRBD2 (6 bases). The length of the CDR3 is 13 residues. From germline, CDR1 is LNHDA and CDR2 SQIVND (reference sequence). Trimming shortened V by 1 base and J by 4 bases, and 7 bases separated the two germline ends. In DNA, the CDR3 is TGTGCCAGTAGTATAGGGGGGGTAGAGACCCAGTACTTC. Translation gives CASSIGGVETQYF.